These 27 T cell receptor beta chains share one sample of origin, sequenced in a study of T cell changes during pregnancy in multiple sclerosis. Libraries were prepared by immunoSEQ multiplex PCR; TCRdb keeps only in-frame clonotypes and omits some of them. Counted here are about 52,000 clones, about 92% occurring once; the ten biggest clones make up under 0.95%. Sample: CD4+ T cells from peripheral blood mononuclear cells, taken in the third trimester of pregnancy. All receptors come from a female donor with multiple sclerosis, enrolled in a pregnancy study.

The chain carries TRBV9 and TRBJ1-1, with a tentative D call TRBD1 (6 bases). There are 14 residues in the CDR3. Germline lookup yields CDR1 SGDLS and CDR2 YYNGEE. The V end lost 0 bases, the J end lost 9 bases, and 15 bases lay between the germline ends. CDR3 coding DNA: TGTGCCAGCAGCGTAGACCTTACAGGGCCTCAAGCTTTCTTT. Its protein product is CASSVDLTGPQAFF.

V and J are TRBV7-3 and TRBJ2-2, with TRBD1 matching 9 bases. Germline CDR1 SGHTA, CDR2 FQGTGA. V shed 2 bases, J shed 8 bases, and the junction held 12 bases outside the gene matches. The CDR3 is 17 amino acids. The CDR3 loop is CASSLRIPGTGNGELFF. As DNA, the CDR3 is TGTGCCAGCAGCTTACGAATCCCGGGGACAGGGAATGGGGAGCTGTTTTTT.

The J gene is TRBJ2-1, the V gene TRBV7-2, with TRBD2 matching over 8 bases. The V gene's germline CDR1 is SGHTA and CDR2 FQGNSA. The V and J ends lost 4 bases and 6 bases, in that order; junction bases with no gene match: 8. This CDR3 is built from 15 residues. This CDR3 is CASSSWTGRVNEQFF. CDR3 in DNA: TGTGCCAGCAGCTCGTGGACCGGGAGGGTCAATGAGCAGTTCTTC. Complete variable domain (other parts from reference TRBV7-2 and TRBJ2-1): GAGVSQSPSNKVTEKGKDVELRCDPISGHTALYWYRQSLGQGLEFLIYFQGNSAPDKSGLPSDRFSAERTGGSVSTLTIQRTQQEDSAVYLCASSSWTGRVNEQFFGPGTRLTVL.

The chain uses TRBV12-5 and TRBJ1-1; tentative D call: TRBD1 (5 bases). Germline V gene sequence: CDR1 LGHNT, CDR2 FRNRAP. V lost 3 bases to trimming and J lost 4 bases, with 9 bases between them. The CDR3 loop spans 13 amino acids. The CDR3 coding sequence is TGTGCTAGTGGTTTTGGGGGGAGCACTGAAGCTTTCTTT. It encodes CASGFGGSTEAFF.

CDR3 bases: TGTGCCAGCAGCGTAGGGACTAGCGGGGTCCAAGAGACCCAGTACTTC. It translates to CASSVGTSGVQETQYF. The chain carries TRBV9 and TRBJ2-5, with 12 bases matching TRBD2. Germline V lookup: CDR1 SGDLS, CDR2 YYNGEE. Germline trimming cut 0 bases from V and 1 base from J; bases unmatched to any gene: 1. CDR3 size: 16 residues.

The gene calls are TRBV6-5 and TRBJ1-2; 8 bases map to TRBD1. The length of the CDR3 is 15 residues. Germline lookup yields CDR1 MNHEY and CDR2 SVGAGI. Unmatched junction bases numbered 9, after V lost 3 bases and J lost 6 bases. CDR3 DNA sequence: TGTGCCAGCAGTTATTACGCGGACAGGGTAGATGGCTACACCTTC. Amino acid sequence: CASSYYADRVDGYTF.

The rearrangement uses TRBV7-6 and TRBJ1-1; tentatively, D is TRBD1 (5 bases). V lost 2 bases, J lost 4 bases, and 20 bases lay in between. The CDR3 totals 17 residues. Germline V gives CDR1 SGHVS, CDR2 FNYEAQ. The CDR3: CASSLSPDQGAGTEAFF. The CDR3 nucleotides read TGTGCCAGCAGCTTATCCCCCGACCAAGGGGCAGGCACTGAAGCTTTCTTT.

Only one count was recorded for this clone. The J gene is TRBJ1-1, the V gene TRBV11-1; 7 nucleotides match TRBD1. The J segment lost 2 bases and the V segment lost 5 bases, leaving 8 bases of the junction unmatched. This CDR3 is 15 amino acids long. In germline, CDR1 is SGHAT, CDR2 FQDESV (reference sequence). The CDR3 DNA reads TGTGCCAGCAGCCCAGACAGGGCATTTAACACTGAAGCTTTCTTT. Translated: CASSPDRAFNTEAFF.

DNA of the CDR3: TGCGCCAGCAGCGGGGGCTGGGGCACTGAAGCTTTCTTT. Protein sequence: CASSGGWGTEAFF. The chain recombines TRBV5-1 with TRBJ1-1; possible D gene TRBD1, 6 bases. CDR1 is SGHRS and CDR2 is YFSETQ in the germline V gene. Trimming left V 4 bases short and J 4 bases short, with 11 bases between. The CDR3 length is 13 residues. Drawing the rest from reference TRBV5-1 and TRBJ1-1, the complete variable domain is KAGVTQTPRYLIKTRGQQVTLSCSPISGHRSVSWYQQTPGQGLQFLFEYFSETQRNKGNFPGRFSGRQFSNSRSEMNVSTLELGDSALYLCASSGGWGTEAFFGQGTRLTVV.

This clone was counted between two and nine times. V is TRBV7-2 and J is TRBJ1-2; the match to TRBD1 covers 7 bases. The germline V gene encodes CDR1 SGHTA and CDR2 FQGNSA. The junction had 9 bases not matched to a gene; V was cut back by 1 base and J by 4 bases. This CDR3 has 16 amino acids. The CDR3 DNA reads as TGTGCCAGCAGCTTAGGAGGGGGCGTAGTCTCCTATGGCTACACCTTC. Its protein product is CASSLGGGVVSYGYTF.

The chain is built from TRBV7-3 and TRBJ2-2; possibly TRBD1 for D (6 bases). The CDR3 is 15 residues long. CDR1 SGHTA and CDR2 FQGTGA come from the germline V gene. V was cut by 2 bases and J by 6 bases, with 13 bases left in between. The DNA of the CDR3 is TGTGCCAGCAGCTTATCAGGAACAGGGTCCGGGGAGCTGTTTTTT. Translation gives CASSLSGTGSGELFF. Full variable domain (outside the CDR3, taken from reference TRBV7-3 and TRBJ2-2): GAGVSQTPSNKVTEKGKYVELRCDPISGHTALYWYRQSLGQGPEFLIYFQGTGAADDSGLPNDRFFAVRPEGSVSTLKIQRTERGDSAVYLCASSLSGTGSGELFFGEGSRLTVL.

V gene TRBV6-1 combines with J gene TRBJ1-1; D gene unclear. V lost 4 bases to trimming and J lost 7 bases, with 16 bases between them. The CDR3 runs 14 residues. CDR1 is MNHNS and CDR2 is SASEGT in the germline V gene. CDR3 amino acids: CASSATGGKLEAFF. In nucleotides, the CDR3 is TGTGCCAGCAGTGCCACCGGCGGGAAACTTGAAGCTTTCTTT.

This clone has just one count. CDR3 nucleotides: TGTGCCAGCAGCCAAAACGGGGGGGGAGAGACCCAGTACTTC. Translation gives CASSQNGGGETQYF. The gene calls are TRBV7-2 and TRBJ2-5; 8 nucleotides align to TRBD2. Per the germline V gene, CDR1 is SGHTA and CDR2 is FQGNSA. The trim removed 5 bases at V and 4 bases at J, leaving 6 bases unmatched. The CDR3 extends over 14 amino acids.

V and J are TRBV7-2 and TRBJ2-1; 12 nucleotides match TRBD2. The trim removed 1 base at V and 0 bases at J, leaving 4 bases unmatched. The CDR3 contains 18 residues. The germline CDR1 and CDR2 sequences are SGHTA and FQGNSA. The CDR3 sequence is CASSLGLAGGSSYNEQFF. Here the CDR3 DNA reads TGTGCCAGCAGCTTAGGGCTAGCGGGGGGGAGCTCCTACAATGAGCAGTTCTTC.

This sequence joins TRBV6-1 and TRBJ1-1; no definite D call. The CDR3 sequence is 11 residues long. Germline V CDR1 and CDR2: MNHNS, SASEGT. Trimming removed 7 bases at V and 6 bases at J, with 9 bases between. CDR3 residues: CASMELSEAFF. CDR3 DNA sequence: TGTGCCAGCATGGAGTTGTCTGAAGCTTTCTTT.

This chain connects TRBV5-1 to TRBJ2-7; the match to TRBD1 covers 7 bases. Germline loops: CDR1 SGHRS, CDR2 YFSETQ. The CDR3 contains 13 residues. With 4 bases clipped from V and 10 bases from J, the junction kept 11 bases outside the gene matches. The CDR3 DNA is TGCGCCAGCAGCCTCCGCCGGGACAGCGGCCAGTACTTC. It yields the protein CASSLRRDSGQYF.

This chain links TRBV2 with TRBJ2-2; 10 bases align to TRBD1. Trimming took 6 bases from V and 3 from J; bases not matched to a gene: 10. The CDR3 consists of 17 residues. Germline values: CDR1 SNHLY, CDR2 FYNNEI. CDR3 sequence: CASRHGLGQGDTGELFF. CDR3 DNA: TGTGCCAGCAGACATGGCCTTGGACAGGGGGACACCGGGGAGCTGTTTTTT.

J is TRBJ1-1 and V is TRBV19; 9 bases match TRBD1. V lost 6 bases and J lost 7; bases outside the gene matches: 6. CDR1 is LNHDA and CDR2 is SQIVND in the germline V gene (reference sequence). The CDR3 spans 13 residues. The chain's CDR3 is CASSRRTGDEAFF. DNA of the CDR3: TGTGCCAGTAGCCGCCGGACAGGGGATGAAGCTTTCTTT.

This sequence joins TRBV30 and TRBJ2-1; 14 bases are a match to TRBD2. The CDR3 loop spans 16 amino acids. The germline V gene encodes CDR1 GTSNPN and CDR2 SVGIG (reference sequence). With V trimmed by 2 bases and J by 10 bases, 10 bases remained unmatched. CDR3 sequence reads: CAWSPPTSGGAWEQFF. CDR3 nucleotides: TGTGCCTGGAGTCCACCGACTAGCGGGGGGGCATGGGAGCAGTTCTTC.

The chain couples TRBV5-4 to TRBJ1-1; 8 bases are shared with TRBD1. With 3 bases clipped from V and 4 bases from J, the junction kept 8 bases outside the gene matches. The germline gives CDR1 SGHNT, CDR2 YYREEE (reference sequence). The CDR3 contains 15 residues. The CDR3 spells CASSWRQGMGTEAFF. CDR3 coding DNA: TGTGCCAGCAGCTGGCGACAGGGGATGGGCACTGAAGCTTTCTTT.

The V gene is TRBV4-1, the J gene TRBJ2-5, with D maybe TRBD1 (6 bases). V was cut by 1 base and J by 5 bases, with 8 bases left in between. CDR1 is MGHRA and CDR2 is YSYEKL in the germline V gene. This CDR3 region has 13 residues. The chain's CDR3 is CASSQGQGETQYF. For the CDR3, the DNA is TGCGCCAGCAGCCAAGGGCAGGGGGAGACCCAGTACTTC.

This chain connects TRBV7-2 to TRBJ1-6, with D perhaps TRBD1 (5 bases). Trimming shortened V by 4 bases and J by 14 bases, and 21 bases separated the two germline ends. The length of the CDR3 is 15 residues. In germline, CDR1 is SGHTA, CDR2 FQGNSA. The CDR3 sequence: CASSSLSGGLPALHF. The CDR3, as DNA: TGTGCCAGCAGCTCCCTTAGTGGGGGACTACCGGCCCTCCACTTT. Drawing the rest from reference TRBV7-2 and TRBJ1-6, the complete variable domain is GAGVSQSPSNKVTEKGKDVELRCDPISGHTALYWYRQSLGQGLEFLIYFQGNSAPDKSGLPSDRFSAERTGGSVSTLTIQRTQQEDSAVYLCASSSLSGGLPALHFGNGTRLTVT.

The chain recombines TRBV7-3 with TRBJ1-1; weak D call: TRBD1 (6 bases). Germline V gene lookup returns CDR1 SGHTA and CDR2 FQGTGA. Between the trimmed V and J ends, which lost 4 bases and 4 bases, there was a span of 13 bases. The CDR3 runs 14 residues. The CDR3: CASSWGGAGTEAFF. The DNA for the CDR3 is TGTGCCAGCAGCTGGGGGGGGGCTGGCACTGAAGCTTTCTTT. Filled out from reference TRBV7-3 and TRBJ1-1, the complete variable domain reads GAGVSQTPSNKVTEKGKYVELRCDPISGHTALYWYRQSLGQGPEFLIYFQGTGAADDSGLPNDRFFAVRPEGSVSTLKIQRTERGDSAVYLCASSWGGAGTEAFFGQGTRLTVV.

The genes are TRBV7-9 and TRBJ2-3; weak D call: TRBD1 (6 bases). The V end was cut by 4 bases, the J end by 4 bases, with 9 bases between. The CDR3 is made up of 13 amino acids. Germline CDR1 SEHNR, CDR2 FQNEAQ (reference sequence). For the CDR3, the DNA is TGTGCCAGCAGCTATACAGGGTCAGATACGCAGTATTTT. Its translation is CASSYTGSDTQYF. The complete variable domain, with remaining parts taken from reference TRBV7-9 and TRBJ2-3, reads DTGVSQNPRHKITKRGQNVTFRCDPISEHNRLYWYRQTLGQGPEFLTYFQNEAQLEKSRLLSDRFSAERPKGSFSTLEIQRTEQGDSAMYLCASSYTGSDTQYFGPGTRLTVL.

The chain joins TRBV7-2 to TRBJ2-3, with TRBD2 matching 9 bases. The CDR3 covers 16 residues. V lost 5 bases, J lost 11 bases, and 17 bases stayed unmatched. Per germline, CDR1 SGHTA and CDR2 FQGNSA. This CDR3 reads CASSPQTSGSGRGQYF. The DNA of the CDR3 is TGTGCCAGCAGCCCCCAGACTAGCGGCTCCGGGAGGGGGCAGTATTTT.

The genes are TRBV19 and TRBJ1-5; D may be TRBD1 (6 bases). CDR1 and CDR2 (germline): LNHDA, SQIVND (reference sequence). This CDR3 contains 12 residues. V shed 7 bases and J shed 9 bases, with 13 bases lying between them. In DNA form, the CDR3 reads TGTGCCAGTAATACAGGGATGGGGCCCCAGCATTTT. As protein: CASNTGMGPQHF.

The J gene is TRBJ2-3, the V gene TRBV7-3; TRBD1 matches 7 bases. The germline gives CDR1 SGHTA, CDR2 FQGTGA. The CDR3 runs to 15 residues. J gave up 1 base and V 5 bases, and 6 bases lay outside the gene matches. This CDR3 is CASSPYGQGTDTQYF. For the CDR3, the DNA is TGTGCCAGCAGCCCGTATGGACAGGGCACAGATACGCAGTATTTT.